This T cell receptor beta chain stems from a study of blood T cell repertoires in COVID-19. As for the study in general: Samples of COVID-19 (acute and convalescent) were obtained from the United States, Italy and Spain. PBMCs, B-cell-depleted T cells, or T cells provided the cDNA or gDNA that made up the material.

Sequenced by immunoSEQ multiplex PCR; TCRdb stores in-frame clones only, minus some. Among about 150,000 clones listed, approximately 73% were seen once. Trimming took off 2 bases at V and 8 bases at J, with 12 bases between the two ends. CDR1 and CDR2 (germline): MNHNS, SASEGT. The CDR3 is 13 residues long. What was sequenced was peripheral blood. The TCR sequence derives from an elderly woman with acute or convalescent COVID-19. J is TRBJ1-2 and V is TRBV6-1; no clear D. CDR3 in amino acids: CASSEPGVGGYTF. CDR3 in DNA: TGTGCCAGCAGTGAACCCGGGGTAGGAGGCTACACCTTC.